This TCR beta chain appears in the sequencing data of a study of blood T cell repertoires in COVID-19 (dated by TCRdb to the early 2020s). For the study in its entirety: Samples covering the acute and convalescent phases of COVID-19 were provided by collaborators in the United States, Italy and Spain. The material from the prospective study consisted of cDNA or gDNA derived from T cells, B-cell-depleted T cells, or PBMCs. Subjects who had been exposed to COVID-19, were actively infected with it, or had recovered from it provided the deeply sampled blood TCRbeta repertoires that made up the dataset. The repertoires were made available in a free public database intended to serve as a resource for research on the immune response to SARS-CoV-2. The samples were drawn from two sources: the first 160 participants of the ongoing ImmuneRACE study, and 950 to 1,500 subjects contributed by 6 global collaborators. A de-identified subject ID, COVID-19 status, age in years and sex were almost always included in the sample metadata. Where available, HLA class I and class II types were taken from metadata supplied by the sample provider and were not determined by assay-based typing. The investigation overall reported the following: The amount of clinical and demographic metadata varied by source and participant and was provided uncurated.

The immunoSEQ Assay, a bias-controlled multiplex PCR, was used to amplify TCRbeta CDR3 regions from genomic DNA. Processing in the source paper ran as follows. Within the assay, amplification of reference gene primers was used to estimate how many nucleated cells each sample contained. Sequence reads were collapsed and filtered to measure the absolute abundance of every unique TCRbeta CDR3 rearrangement. Productive Simpson clonality was computed per sample as the square root of Simpson's diversity index over productive rearrangements. As stored in TCRdb, this immuneACCESS dataset retains in-frame rearrangements with V and J assigned. A fraction of the clones does not appear; measured against another copy, unresolved V genes explain less than half of the discrepancy, and the remainder lacks a known reason. V and J calls plus clone size are reproduced from that table; the DNA served to infer D and trimming. Present in this sample are some 43,000 clones, over 75% of which were seen just once. The ten top clones hold roughly a quarter of the sample.

A remark on this clone: There is no known antigen for this receptor. Base-call qualities are not available, and no considerably larger clone is one nucleotide away.

Whole blood was collected in K2EDTA tubes by collaborating institutions according to the institutions' own protocols. For TCRbeta analysis, collaborators shipped samples in one of three forms: frozen whole blood, isolated PBMCs, or DNA extracted from either of those sample types. Reading from cysteine to phenylalanine, the CDR3 counts 16 amino acids. Just CDR3 DNA is preserved here, 48 bases in frame from base 1. Per the germline V gene (reference sequence), SGHKS is the CDR1 and YYEKEE is the CDR2. Ends trimmed: V by 2 bases, J by 2 bases; bases unmatched to a gene: 8. The source is a woman aged 60-75 years with acute or convalescent COVID-19. The sequence links TRBV5-5 to TRBJ2-7; 9 junctional bases match TRBD1. Sequencing was carried out using peripheral blood. The CDR3 reads as follows: CASSLATGGYTYEQYF. The sequence in DNA is TGTGCCAGCAGCTTAGCGACAGGGGGTTATACCTACGAGCAGTACTTC.